What follows are 9 T cell receptor beta chains derived from one specimen sequenced in a study of sequential checkpoint blockade in melanoma. TCRdb's table, derived via immunoSEQ multiplex PCR, lists solely in-frame clones and lacks some. The repertoire includes about 16,000 clones, about 92% of them detected once, and 24% sits in the top ten. Indicated treatment: randomized to nivolumab then ipilimumab (arm A) or the reverse (arm B). Sequenced here: CD8+ T cells sorted from blood (inferred from file names), sampled from a patient given nivolumab and ipilimumab in sequence. All receptors derive from a human donor with melanoma.

This clone has only one observation. The chain has TRBV11-2 and TRBJ2-7, with 12 bases lining up with TRBD2. The V gene end was trimmed by 9 bases and the J gene end by 3 bases; junction bases not matched to a gene: 9. CDR1 and CDR2 (germline): SGHAT, FQNNGV. The CDR3 totals 15 residues. The CDR3 spells CASSLAGGSYYEQYF. As DNA, the CDR3 is TGTGCCAGTTCACTAGCGGGAGGTTCCTACTACGAGCAGTACTTC.

This clone has just one count. The chain carries TRBV10-3 and TRBJ2-7; 7 positions match TRBD1. With V trimmed by 8 bases and J by 3 bases, 7 bases remained unmatched. In germline, CDR1 is ENHRY, CDR2 SYGVKD. This CDR3 contains 13 residues. The CDR3 bases are TGTGCCATCTCAGATAGACAGGGCTACGAGCAGTACGTC. Protein product: CAISDRQGYEQYV.

The genes are TRBV28 and TRBJ1-1; 8 bases fit TRBD1. The junction had 8 bases not matched to a gene; V was cut back by 2 bases and J by 0 bases. This CDR3 is 17 amino acids long. CDR1 and CDR2 from the germline V gene are MDHEN and SYDVKM. CDR3 amino acids: CASSLSGQGAMNTEAFF. The CDR3 DNA reads TGTGCCAGCAGTTTAAGTGGGCAGGGGGCCATGAACACTGAAGCTTTCTTT.

This chain connects TRBV6-1 to TRBJ1-2; 9 bases line up with TRBD1. Germline V gene lookup returns CDR1 MNHNS and CDR2 SASEGT. The CDR3 sequence is 14 residues long. The trim removed 10 bases at V and 4 bases at J, leaving 10 bases unmatched. CDR3 DNA: TGTGCCATTACCCGGGACAGGGAGTTCTATGGCTACACCTTC. This sequence encodes CAITRDREFYGYTF.

This clone was counted a few times. A much larger clone sits a single nucleotide away, making a read error possible. The sample carries other DNA sequences with the same CDR3. J is TRBJ2-7 and V is TRBV6-5; 12 nucleotides match TRBD2. Germline trimming cut 9 bases from V and 3 bases from J; bases unmatched to any gene: 9. The CDR3 is made up of 15 amino acids. Germline-derived CDR1 and CDR2 are MNHEY and SVGAGI. The CDR3 spells CASSLAGGPVYEQYF. Written as DNA, the CDR3 is TGTGCCAGTAGTCTAGCGGGAGGGCCGGTCTACGAGCAGTACTTC.

The rearrangement links TRBV6-1 to TRBJ2-7; 8 nucleotides line up with TRBD1. The V and J ends lost 3 bases and 6 bases, in that order; junction bases with no gene match: 10. In germline, CDR1 is MNHNS, CDR2 SASEGT. There are 15 residues in the CDR3. The CDR3 region is CASSDPRTGSGEQYV. The CDR3 DNA is TGTGCCAGCAGTGATCCCAGGACAGGGTCGGGCGAGCAGTACGTC.

The chain links TRBV7-9 to TRBJ1-1; a weak D match, TRBD1 (6 bases). This CDR3 has 14 amino acids. Between the trimmed V and J ends, which lost 0 bases and 5 bases, there was a span of 10 bases. Germline V CDR1 and CDR2: SEHNR, FQNEAQ (reference sequence). The CDR3 loop reads CASSLAGGRTEAFF. The CDR3, as DNA: TGTGCCAGCAGCTTAGCGGGGGGGCGGACTGAAGCTTTCTTT.

The chain uses TRBV19 and TRBJ1-5; possibly TRBD1 for D (5 bases). Trimming removed 0 bases at V and 3 bases at J, with 12 bases between. Looked up from germline, CDR1 is LNHDA and CDR2 is SQIVND (reference sequence). The CDR3 covers 16 residues. CDR3 DNA: TGTGCCAGTAGTATAGATACAGGCCCTTACAATCAGCCCCAGCATTTT. Translating it yields CASSIDTGPYNQPQHF. The variable domain in full, completed from reference TRBV19 and TRBJ1-5, reads DGGITQSPKYLFRKEGQNVTLSCEQNLNHDAMYWYRQDPGQGLRLIYYSQIVNDFQKGDIAEGYSVSREKKESFPLTVTSAQKNPTAFYLCASSIDTGPYNQPQHFGDGTRLSIL.

As concerns this clone: The junction shows a germline mismatch at one end, possibly a read error. This chain's CDR3 is CASSLRTPSHEQYF. The CDR3 nucleotides read TGTGCCAGCAGCCTCCGGACACCCTCCCACGAGCAGTACTTC. The rearrangement uses TRBV7-2 and TRBJ2-7; D possibly corresponds to TRBD1 (5 bases). The germline CDR1 and CDR2 sequences are SGHTA and FQGNSA. This CDR3 has 14 residues.